The rows below give T cell receptor beta chains drawn from one sample of a study of neurological immune-mediated disorders. A single record per CDR3 protein comes from TCRdb applying MiXCR to the 5' RACE reads. The sample lists around 17,000 distinct CDR3 sequences, 20% to 25% seen once, with 23% in the top ten. The source material was PBMCs. All receptors come from a man aged 50-59 years in good health. The CDR3 runs from the conserved cysteine through the conserved F or W. Fields, in order: V gene, D gene, J gene, clone size, CDR3 DNA, CDR3 protein. The D gene is left open where the match is weak. Rows give clone size only sometimes, using once, few, many, or a class for an expanded clone.

TRBV10-3	TRBD2	TRBJ2-1	few	TGTGCCACCAGGGCAGCGGGGAGCTCCTACAATGAGCAGTTCTTC	CATRAAGSSYNEQFF
TRBV20-1	.	TRBJ1-5	many	TGCAGTGCTAGAGGCTCTTCAGGAGATCAGCCCCAGCATTTT	CSARGSSGDQPQHF
TRBV24-1	.	TRBJ2-3	.	TGTGCCACCAGTGATCCCCAGGGCCTTGATACGCAGTATTTT	CATSDPQGLDTQYF
TRBV6-5	TRBD1	TRBJ2-2	many	TGTGCCAGCAAACATGGGACAGACACCGGGGAGCTGTTTTTT	CASKHGTDTGELFF
TRBV19	.	TRBJ2-3	many	TGTGCCACCCGGACAGCAAACACAGATACGCAGTATTTT	CATRTANTDTQYF
TRBV28	.	TRBJ1-4	.	TGTGCCAGCATCAACCGGGATTCGAATGAAAAACTGTTTTTT	CASINRDSNEKLFF
TRBV2	TRBD1	TRBJ2-7	medium-sized	TGTGCCAGCAGGAGGACAGGGCTGGGCGAGCAGTACTTC	CASRRTGLGEQYF
TRBV10-3	.	TRBJ1-1	many	TGTGCCATCACGAGTTCACAGGGAGACACTGAAGCTTTCTTT	CAITSSQGDTEAFF
TRBV20-1	TRBD1	TRBJ1-6	medium-sized	TGCAGTGCTAGAAAACACAGGGGAGACAATTCACCCCTCCACTTT	CSARKHRGDNSPLHF
TRBV20-1	.	TRBJ1-5	medium-sized	TGCAGTGCTAGAGGTCCTCGCGGACAGCCCCAGCATTTT	CSARGPRGQPQHF
TRBV20-1	.	TRBJ2-7	many	TGCAGTGCTATCCTAGGGTTAGCGGCCTCCTACGAGCAGTACTTC	CSAILGLAASYEQYF
TRBV19	.	TRBJ2-4	few	TGTGCCAGTAGTATGGTCCCAATTTCGGCCAAAAACATTCAGTACTTC	CASSMVPISAKNIQYF
TRBV18	.	TRBJ2-5	many	TGTGCCAGCTCACCAGGGGGGCATGGAGGAGAGACCCAGTACTTC	CASSPGGHGGETQYF
TRBV19	.	TRBJ1-1	many	TGTGCCAGTAGTAATACTCGGAACACTGAAGCTTTCTTT	CASSNTRNTEAFF
TRBV10-3	TRBD2	TRBJ2-1	.	TGTGCCATCAGTGAGTCTCGCGGGAGTATGGGTGAGCAGTTCTTC	CAISESRGSMGEQFF
TRBV20-1	TRBD2	TRBJ2-5	many	TGCAGTGCTGACGGACTAGCGGGAACAAACGGTAAACAAGAGACCCAGTACTTC	CSADGLAGTNGKQETQYF
TRBV11-2	.	TRBJ2-5	many	TGTGCCAGCAGCCCATCCGTCGGGGGTCAGGGTTGGCGAGAGACCCAGTACTTC	CASSPSVGGQGWRETQYF
TRBV5-6	.	TRBJ2-2	.	TGTGCCTGTGAAAGCCTGAACACCGGGGAGCTGTTTTTT	CACESLNTGELFF
TRBV19	.	TRBJ2-3	.	TGTGCCAGTAGTTTACCGGGCCTCCGTGGAGATACGCAGTATTTT	CASSLPGLRGDTQYF
TRBV7-9	TRBD2	TRBJ2-3	many	TGTGCCAGCAGCAGAACTAGCGGGAGCACAGATACGCAGTATTTT	CASSRTSGSTDTQYF
TRBV6-5	.	TRBJ2-5	many	TGTGCCAGCAGTCCGCTGCGGGTGGGCCCAGTCGGAGAGACCCAGTACTTC	CASSPLRVGPVGETQYF
TRBV14	TRBD2	TRBJ2-3	many	TGTGCCAGCAGCCTAAGGACTAGCGGGATCCGAGATACGCAGTATTTT	CASSLRTSGIRDTQYF
TRBV20-1	TRBD2	TRBJ2-3	many	TGCAGTGCTAGCGCGGGAGGGCCGGTAGATACGCAGTATTTT	CSASAGGPVDTQYF
TRBV7-9	.	TRBJ2-5	many	TGTGCCAGCAGCCTATTGACAGAACAAGAGACCCAGTACTTC	CASSLLTEQETQYF
TRBV19	.	TRBJ1-1	many	TGTGCCAGTAGTATAGATTCAAGGAGTGAAGCTTTCTTT	CASSIDSRSEAFF
TRBV2	.	TRBJ2-7	once	TGTGCCAGCAGTGAAGAAGGAGTGCAGTACTTC	CASSEEGVQYF
TRBV20-1	.	TRBJ1-1	.	TGCAGTGCTTCGGACGGCGATGAAGCTTTCTTT	CSASDGDEAFF
TRBV7-2	.	TRBJ2-3	.	TGTGCCAGCAGCTTCAGTCAGGCGCAGTATTTT	CASSFSQAQYF
TRBV15	.	TRBJ2-3	medium-sized	TGTGCCACCAGGAGACCCGGGGCCCCTAGCACAGATACGCAGTATTTT	CATRRPGAPSTDTQYF
TRBV7-2	.	TRBJ2-5	many	TGTGCCAGCAGCTTAGCCGGGGCCAGGGTGGAGACCCAGTACTTC	CASSLAGARVETQYF
TRBV18	TRBD1	TRBJ1-1	many	TGTGCCAGCTCATCGCTGGACAGGGACACTGAAGCTTTCTTT	CASSSLDRDTEAFF
TRBV29-1	TRBD1	TRBJ2-2	many	TGCAGCGTCCGACAGGGGCGGACCGGGGAGCTGTTTTTT	CSVRQGRTGELFF
TRBV28	.	TRBJ1-2	medium-sized	TGTGCCAGCAGTTTCCCCAGGGGCTATGGCTACACCTTC	CASSFPRGYGYTF
TRBV7-2	.	TRBJ2-7	many	TGTGCCAGCAGCTTAGGGGGTCCACACGGCGAGCAGTACTTC	CASSLGGPHGEQYF
TRBV6-2/TRBV6-3	.	TRBJ1-5	few	TGTGCCAGCAGTTACTCCATGACCCTGGATGGACCCCAGCATTTT	CASSYSMTLDGPQHF
TRBV7-9	.	TRBJ1-1	many	TGTGCCAGCAGTCGACGTGGGGGGCTGATTAAACGGAGGAACACTGAAGCTTTCTTT	CASSRRGGLIKRRNTEAFF
TRBV28	TRBD1	TRBJ2-7	many	TGTGCCAGCAGTTTAGGGGACAGACAGCAGTACTTC	CASSLGDRQQYF
TRBV20-1	.	TRBJ2-1	medium-sized	TGCAGTGCTCAAACGCGCGATGAGCAGTTCTTC	CSAQTRDEQFF
TRBV20-1	.	TRBJ2-2	many	TGCAGTGCTAGAGGACTAGTCACCGGGGAGCTGTTTTTT	CSARGLVTGELFF
TRBV20-1	TRBD1	TRBJ2-2	many	TGCAGCGCCCTCCCGGGACAGGAGAACACCGGGGAGCTGTTTTTT	CSALPGQENTGELFF
TRBV11-2	TRBD2	TRBJ2-2	many	TGTGCCAGCAGCTGGGGACTAGGTGCCGGGGAGCTGTTTTTT	CASSWGLGAGELFF
TRBV5-1	.	TRBJ2-1	.	TGCGCCAGCAGCTCCCGCTCGGAGGGCAATGAGCAGTTCTTC	CASSSRSEGNEQFF
TRBV6-5	TRBD2	TRBJ2-2	many	TGTGCCAGCAGGCGGGAGCCCGGGGAGCTGTTTTTT	CASRREPGELFF
TRBV20-1	TRBD2	TRBJ2-1	many	TGCAGTGCGAAGACTAGCGGAGAGCAGTTCTTC	CSAKTSGEQFF
TRBV7-3	.	TRBJ2-1	many	TGTGCCAGCAGCTTTGGTGACGGGTATTGGGATGAGCAGTTCTTC	CASSFGDGYWDEQFF
TRBV5-1	.	TRBJ2-3	many	TGCGCCAGCAGCTCGGGCGGGTTTACAGATACGCAGTATTTT	CASSSGGFTDTQYF
TRBV5-1	TRBD1	TRBJ2-1	.	TGCGCCAGCAGCTGGGGACAGCAACTCTCCTACAATGAGCAGTTCTTC	CASSWGQQLSYNEQFF
TRBV15	.	TRBJ2-1	.	TGTGCCACCAGCATAATGGCGAGCTCCTACAATGAGCAGTTCTTC	CATSIMASSYNEQFF
TRBV12-3/TRBV12-4	.	TRBJ1-1	many	TGTGCCAGCAGGCAATATCAGATCGGACAGACCTACACTGAAGCTTTCTTT	CASRQYQIGQTYTEAFF
TRBV20-1	.	TRBJ2-7	few	TGCAGTGCTAAGTGTAGCGACTACGAGCAGTACTTC	CSAKCSDYEQYF
TRBV27	.	TRBJ2-2	.	TGTGCCAGCAGTTTACAACAGGGAGGCGGGGAGCTGTTTTTT	CASSLQQGGGELFF
TRBV28	TRBD2	TRBJ2-7	many	TGTGCCAGCAGAGAAGCTCTCCCGGGACTAGCGGGAGGGATTCAGTACGAGCAGTACTTC	CASREALPGLAGGIQYEQYF
TRBV7-2	.	TRBJ1-5	medium-sized	TGTGCCAGCACCGTCATTGAGACAGTCAATCAGCCCCAGCATTTT	CASTVIETVNQPQHF
TRBV4-3	TRBD2	TRBJ2-1	many	TGCGCCAGCAGCCCAGGGACTAGCGGGAGTTATGAGCAGTTCTTC	CASSPGTSGSYEQFF
TRBV7-2	.	TRBJ2-7	many	TGTGCCAGCAGCAGTAGGAGGGACGGATCCTACGAGCAGTACTTC	CASSSRRDGSYEQYF